The clone carrying this T cell receptor (beta chain) was counted many times. Its antigen is still unknown. From 5'RACE with constant-segment primers came TCR alpha and TCR beta cDNA libraries that carried sample barcodes and UMIs. MiXCR, applied by TCRdb to the 5' RACE reads, yields one record per CDR3 protein. The sample has over 55,000 distinct CDR3 sequences, 12% seen once; the top ten hold more than 20%. The record originates from a study of T-cell memory formation after mild COVID-19. About the research overall: TCR clusters showed largely donor specificity.

Study-level findings and limits: Clones contracting across day 15 to 85 had a balanced CD4/CD8 profile; later expanding clones leaned CD4+. Second-wave clones that peaked on day 37 lacked confirmed SARS-CoV-2 specificity.

The TCR comes from a man aged 18 to 29 who had mild COVID-19 (a few samples of this study predate the infection). Cell type and time point are not known. Sequencing was carried out using PBMCs or a T cell subset sorted from them (not recorded which).

The CDR3 sequence: CASSLNQEKLFF. CDR3 in DNA: TGTGCCAGCAGCTTAAATCAGGAAAAACTGTTTTTT. The rearrangement joins TRBV7-2 to TRBJ1-4; the D is unclear. The CDR3 is 12 amino acids. V gave up 2 bases and J gave up 8 bases, with 6 bases separating them. CDR1 and CDR2 from the germline V gene are SGHTA and FQGNSA.